The 27 T cell receptor beta chains below were found in one sample sequenced in a study of T cells expressing NK-cell markers. TCRdb reprocessed the 5' RACE reads, with one entry per CDR3 protein and no DNA. The sample table includes approximately 150,000 distinct CDR3 sequences. The sequencing sample was made of blood T cells: a sorted CD56 or NKG2C T cell subset, CD4+ or CD8+ T cells, or bulk PBMC T cells (not recorded which). Receptors originate from a man between 18 and 35 years old in good health.

The rearrangement links TRBV5-4 to TRBJ2-3; lacking DNA, the TRBD2 call made by TCRdb goes unchecked. Germline CDR1 is SGHNT and CDR2 is YYREEE (reference sequence). This CDR3 spans 16 amino acids. This CDR3 is CASSEKGRELTDTQYF.

V is TRBV27 and J is TRBJ2-3; the TCRdb call, TRBD2, lacks DNA for checking. This CDR3 is built from 16 residues. Germline CDR1 and CDR2: MNHEY and SMNVEV (reference sequence). The CDR3 is CASSSFSSGSGDTQYF.

V and J are TRBV7-8 and TRBJ2-1; absent DNA, TCRdb's TRBD1 call cannot be checked. Germline V gene data show CDR1 as SGHVS and CDR2 as FQNEAQ. The CDR3 sequence is 14 residues long. CDR3 loop: CASSTRGGYNEQFF. The full variable domain, its missing parts supplied by reference TRBV7-8 and TRBJ2-1, is GAGVSQSPRYKVAKRGQDVALRCDPISGHVSLFWYQQALGQGPEFLTYFQNEAQLDKSGLPSDRFFAERPEGSVSTLKIQRTQQEDSAVYLCASSTRGGYNEQFFGPGTRLTVL.

The genes are TRBV4-3 and TRBJ2-1; no DNA is available, so the TRBD2 call from TCRdb remains unchecked. The CDR3 consists of 18 residues. Germline V CDR1 and CDR2: LGHNA, YSLEER. CDR3 sequence reads: CASSQDRSSGRYYNEQFF.

The rearrangement links TRBV5-1 to TRBJ2-2; the TCRdb D gene call, TRBD1, has no DNA to confirm it. The CDR3 is 17 amino acids. From germline, CDR1 is SGHRS and CDR2 YFSETQ. The chain's CDR3 is CASSLWLGSQGYGELFF.

The V call is TRBV4-2, the J call TRBJ2-5; with no DNA, the TCRdb D assignment of TRBD2 cannot be verified. The CDR3 runs 16 residues. In germline, CDR1 is LGHNA, CDR2 YNFKEQ. CDR3 sequence: CASSQALAGVEETQYF.

The chain recombines TRBV4-2 with TRBJ2-3; TCRdb gives TRBD2 as the D gene, but with no DNA this cannot be confirmed. Germline V gives CDR1 LGHNA, CDR2 YNFKEQ. This CDR3 contains 18 residues. The CDR3 here is CASSQLPPVLRGTDTQYF.

The V and J genes are TRBV12-3 or TRBV12-4 and TRBJ2-7; TCRdb's assignment of TRBD2 cannot be checked, as there is no DNA. The CDR3 has 14 residues. CDR3 sequence: CASTAGSSSYEQYF.

V gene TRBV7-6 combines with J gene TRBJ2-7; the TCRdb D gene call, TRBD2, has no DNA to confirm it. CDR3 length equals 12 residues. Germline V gene data show CDR1 as SGHVS and CDR2 as FNYEAQ. The CDR3: CASSLLGHEQYF.

This chain uses TRBV20-1 with TRBJ2-3. Germline V gene lookup returns CDR1 DFQATT and CDR2 SNEGSKA (reference sequence). The CDR3 runs 17 residues. The CDR3 sequence is CSARDFGQSAFTDTQYF.

The chain couples TRBV28 to TRBJ2-7; as DNA is missing, the TRBD1 call by TCRdb cannot be tested. The CDR3 length is 16 residues. The germline CDR1 and CDR2 sequences are MDHEN and SYDVKM. CDR3 sequence reads: CASSPSLGGVEDEQYF.

The rearrangement uses TRBV25-1 and TRBJ1-2. This CDR3 is built from 17 residues. CDR1 and CDR2 (germline): MGHDK, SYGVNS. The CDR3 loop reads CASSDGPGRAVNYGYTF.

The chain has TRBV2 and TRBJ2-2; as DNA is missing, the TRBD2 call by TCRdb cannot be tested. The CDR3 spans 14 residues. Germline V gene lookup returns CDR1 SNHLY and CDR2 FYNNEI. This CDR3 reads CASRAGDFTGELFF.

The chain recombines TRBV6-1 with TRBJ2-2; TCRdb outputs TRBD2, but without DNA this stays unchecked. Germline values: CDR1 MNHNS, CDR2 SASEGT. There are 16 residues in the CDR3. CDR3 region: CAIRISGGPNTGELFF.

The rearrangement joins TRBV12-3 or TRBV12-4 to TRBJ1-3. The CDR3 is 13 amino acids. The CDR3 protein is CASEADSGNTIYF.

The chain carries TRBV6-2 or TRBV6-3 and TRBJ2-2; TCRdb indicates TRBD1, and absent DNA this call remains unverified. This CDR3 is 16 amino acids long. Germline V CDR1 and CDR2: MNHEY, SVGEGT. This CDR3 is CASSYSGGRGTGELFF.

The chain recombines TRBV4-3 with TRBJ1-4; the D call from TCRdb, TRBD1, cannot be confirmed without DNA. Germline CDR1 reads LGHNA; CDR2 reads YSLEER. The CDR3 extends over 18 amino acids. The CDR3 sequence: CASSPGQGKPEANEKLFF.

The gene calls are TRBV7-3 and TRBJ2-3; TCRdb indicates TRBD1, and absent DNA this call remains unverified. The CDR3 is 16 amino acids. Germline assignment: CDR1 SGHTA and CDR2 FQGTGA. The CDR3 is CASSSSPQGGTDTQYF.

The chain combines TRBV19 with TRBJ2-1; no DNA is available, so the TRBD1 call from TCRdb remains unchecked. CDR1 and CDR2 (germline): LNHDA, SQIVND (reference sequence). CDR3 length equals 14 residues. CDR3 in amino acids: CASSIDRGPNEQFF.

V is TRBV19 and J is TRBJ2-4; the D gene TCRdb calls, TRBD2, cannot be checked with no DNA. CDR3 length: 13 residues. Per the germline V gene, CDR1 is LNHDA and CDR2 is SQIVND (reference sequence). The CDR3 region is CASRRLGGNIQYF.

This chain links TRBV6-5 with TRBJ1-3; TCRdb indicates TRBD1, and absent DNA this call remains unverified. This CDR3 comprises 17 residues. Germline CDR1 reads MNHEY; CDR2 reads SVGAGI. CDR3 region: CASSYSSRASSGNTIYF.

J is TRBJ2-1 and V is TRBV5-1. The CDR3 has 16 amino acids. Per germline, CDR1 SGHRS and CDR2 YFSETQ. CDR3 sequence reads: CASSGAWHTTYNEQFF.

The chain has TRBV5-6 and TRBJ2-1. The CDR3 extends over 15 amino acids. CDR1 SGHDT and CDR2 YYEEEE come from the germline V gene. Here the CDR3 reads CASSHSGYAYNEQFF.

V gene TRBV29-1 combines with J gene TRBJ2-1; absent DNA, TCRdb's TRBD2 call cannot be checked. Germline V CDR1 and CDR2: SQVTM, ANQGSEA. The CDR3 extends over 14 amino acids. The CDR3 loop reads CSVLGSGAYNEQFF.

CDR3 sequence reads: CASRDHGGSGNSPLHF. The V call is TRBV2, the J call TRBJ1-6; absent DNA, TCRdb's TRBD1 call cannot be checked. The CDR3 covers 16 residues. CDR1 is SNHLY and CDR2 is FYNNEI in the germline V gene.

J is TRBJ2-1 and V is TRBV4-1; TCRdb outputs TRBD2, but without DNA this stays unchecked. The CDR3 contains 19 residues. Looked up from germline, CDR1 is MGHRA and CDR2 is YSYEKL. This CDR3 reads CASSQEPSGRMGSYNEQFF.

The rearrangement uses TRBV30 and TRBJ2-1; the TRBD1 assignment by TCRdb is unverifiable without DNA. Germline assignment: CDR1 GTSNPN and CDR2 SVGIG (reference sequence). This CDR3 spans 13 amino acids. CDR3 in amino acids: CACRGSSYNEQFF.